This entry lists 3 T cell receptor beta chains sequenced from one sample in a study of blood T cell repertoires in COVID-19. The method was immunoSEQ multiplex PCR; TCRdb's version includes in-frame clones alone and lacks a portion of them. The sample carries about 40,000 clones, 90% to 95% recorded once. Material for sequencing was peripheral blood. These receptors came from a young woman in a cohort sampled during active COVID-19.

The CDR3 sequence: CATSLSSLGGEQYF. For the CDR3, the DNA is TGTGCCACTTCCCTTTCAAGTCTGGGCGGGGAGCAGTACTTC. The V call is TRBV27, the J call TRBJ2-7, with a weak D call TRBD2 (5 bases). The germline V gene encodes CDR1 MNHEY and CDR2 SMNVEV (reference sequence). The ends were cut back, 10 bases at V and 7 bases at J, with 23 bases in the middle. The CDR3 length is 14 residues.

The chain has TRBV6-2 or TRBV6-3 and TRBJ2-5; the match to TRBD2 covers 7 bases. Germline-derived CDR1 and CDR2 are MNHEY and SVGEGT. The CDR3 is 15 amino acids. With 5 bases clipped from V and 5 bases from J, the junction kept 11 bases outside the gene matches. Written as DNA, the CDR3 is TGTGCCAGCAGTGACCCGAGGGGAGGGAGTGAGACCCAGTACTTC. This gives the protein CASSDPRGGSETQYF.

The V and J genes are TRBV28 and TRBJ1-5; 7 bases fit TRBD1. This CDR3 is built from 15 residues. Germline V gene sequence: CDR1 MDHEN, CDR2 SYDVKM. After removal of 8 bases from V and 0 bases from J, the junction contained 7 bases not matched to a gene. In nucleotides, the CDR3 is TGTGCCAGCGGCTACAGGGGACATAGCAATCAGCCCCAGCATTTT. Its protein product is CASGYRGHSNQPQHF.